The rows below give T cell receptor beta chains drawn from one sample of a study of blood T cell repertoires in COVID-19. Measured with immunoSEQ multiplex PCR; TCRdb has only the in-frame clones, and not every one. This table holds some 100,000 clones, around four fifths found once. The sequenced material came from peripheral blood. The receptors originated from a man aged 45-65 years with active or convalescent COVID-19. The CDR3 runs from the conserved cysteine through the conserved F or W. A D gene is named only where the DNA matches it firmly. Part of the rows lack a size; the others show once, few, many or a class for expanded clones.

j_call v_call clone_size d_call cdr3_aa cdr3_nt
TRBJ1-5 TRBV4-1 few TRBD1 CASSPRQGGYSNQPQHF TGCGCCAGCAGCCCTAGACAGGGGGGGTATAGCAATCAGCCCCAGCATTTT
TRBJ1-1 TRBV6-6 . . CASSSQGEQEDTEAFF TGTGCCAGCAGTTCACAGGGTGAGCAGGAGGACACTGAAGCTTTCTTT
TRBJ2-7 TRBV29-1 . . CSAGRGMAGNEQYF TGCAGCGCGGGAAGGGGTATGGCAGGGAACGAGCAGTACTTC
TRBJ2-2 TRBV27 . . CASSLLGVGTGELFF TGTGCCAGCAGTTTATTGGGAGTCGGCACCGGGGAGCTGTTTTTT
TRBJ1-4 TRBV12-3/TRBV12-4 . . CASSTGLREKLFF TGTGCCAGCAGTACGGGACTCCGGGAAAAACTGTTTTTT
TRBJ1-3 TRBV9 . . CSSSPWSRAGNTIYF TGTTCCAGCAGCCCATGGTCGAGGGCTGGAAACACCATATATTTT
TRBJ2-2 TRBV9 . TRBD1 CASSVRTGQTTGELFF TGTGCCAGCAGCGTAAGGACGGGACAGACAACCGGGGAGCTGTTTTTT
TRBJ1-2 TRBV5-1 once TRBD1 CASSLATGGADYGYTF TGCGCCAGCAGCTTGGCCACAGGGGGCGCTGACTATGGCTACACCTTC
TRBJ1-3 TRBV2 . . CASSAGEVWVGNTIYF TGTGCCAGCAGTGCGGGGGAGGTTTGGGTCGGAAACACCATATATTTT
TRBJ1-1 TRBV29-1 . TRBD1 CSVVHDRGAFF TGCAGCGTCGTCCACGACAGGGGAGCTTTCTTT
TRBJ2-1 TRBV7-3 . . CASSATGTYNEQFF TGTGCCAGCAGCGCGACCGGGACCTACAATGAGCAGTTCTTC
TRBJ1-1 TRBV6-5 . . CASSRTANTEAFF TGTGCCAGCAGCAGGACAGCGAACACTGAAGCTTTCTTT
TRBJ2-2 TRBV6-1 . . CASSGQTETGELFF TGTGCCAGCAGTGGGCAGACTGAAACCGGGGAGCTGTTTTTT
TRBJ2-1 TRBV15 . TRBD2 CATSRGGLAGYNEQFF TGTGCCACCAGCAGAGGAGGACTAGCGGGCTACAATGAGCAGTTCTTC
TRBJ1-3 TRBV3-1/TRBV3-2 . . CASSQVRVGNTIYF TGTGCCAGCAGCCAAGTCAGGGTTGGAAACACCATATATTTT
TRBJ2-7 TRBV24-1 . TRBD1 CATSDFGQGDEQYF TGTGCCACCAGTGATTTCGGACAGGGAGATGAGCAGTACTTC
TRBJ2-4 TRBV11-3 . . CASSPQLAKNIQYF TGTGCCAGCAGCCCACAGCTAGCCAAAAACATTCAGTACTTC
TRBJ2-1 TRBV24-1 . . CATSDYGDNNEQFF TGTGCCACCAGTGATTATGGCGACAACAATGAGCAGTTCTTC
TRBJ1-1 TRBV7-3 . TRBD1 CASSLSGTGDTEAFF TGTGCCAGCAGCTTATCGGGTACAGGGGACACTGAAGCTTTCTTT
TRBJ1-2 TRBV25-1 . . CASSALYGYTF TGTGCCAGCAGTGCACTCTATGGCTACACCTTC
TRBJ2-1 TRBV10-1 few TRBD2 CASSGGTSGSSYNEQFF TGCGCCAGCAGTGGGGGGACTAGCGGTAGCTCCTACAATGAGCAGTTCTTC
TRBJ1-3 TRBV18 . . CASAGSSGNTIYF TGTGCCAGCGCGGGCAGCTCTGGAAACACCATATATTTT
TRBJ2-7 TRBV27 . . CASRRTDPYEQYF TGTGCCAGCAGGCGGACAGACCCCTACGAGCAGTACTTC
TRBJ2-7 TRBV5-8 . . CATQTDSSYEQYF TGTGCCACCCAAACTGACAGCTCCTACGAGCAGTACTTC
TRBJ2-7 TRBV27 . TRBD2 CASRGTWWEGRYEQYF TGTGCCAGCAGGGGAACTTGGTGGGAGGGCCGTTACGAGCAGTACTTC
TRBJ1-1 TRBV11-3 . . CASRFGAEAFF TGTGCCAGCAGATTCGGAGCTGAAGCTTTCTTT
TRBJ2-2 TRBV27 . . CASSFHTGELFF TGTGCCAGCAGTTTCCATACCGGGGAGCTGTTTTTT
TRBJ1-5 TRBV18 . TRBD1 CASSIGTGSNQPQHF TGTGCCAGCTCAATAGGGACAGGTAGCAATCAGCCCCAGCATTTT